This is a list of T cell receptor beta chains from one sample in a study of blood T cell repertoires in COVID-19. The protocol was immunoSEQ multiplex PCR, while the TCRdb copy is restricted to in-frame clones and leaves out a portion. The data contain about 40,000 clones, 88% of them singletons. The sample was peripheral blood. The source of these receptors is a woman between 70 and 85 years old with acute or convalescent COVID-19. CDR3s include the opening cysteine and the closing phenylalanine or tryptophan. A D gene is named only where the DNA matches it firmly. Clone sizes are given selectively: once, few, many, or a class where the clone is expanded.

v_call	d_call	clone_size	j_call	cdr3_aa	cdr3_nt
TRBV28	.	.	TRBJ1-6	CASSSRGTYNSPLHF	TGTGCCAGCAGTTCCCGTGGGACATATAATTCACCCCTCCACTTT
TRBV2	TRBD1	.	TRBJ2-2	CASRAGQGDTGELFF	TGTGCCAGCAGAGCGGGACAGGGAGACACCGGGGAGCTGTTTTTT
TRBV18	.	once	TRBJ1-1	CASSLQGWDTEAFF	TGTGCCAGCTCACTGCAGGGATGGGACACTGAAGCTTTCTTT
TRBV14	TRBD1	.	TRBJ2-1	CASSRVGQGIGGSYNEQFF	TGTGCCAGCAGCCGGGTAGGACAGGGAATCGGGGGCTCCTACAATGAGCAGTTCTTC
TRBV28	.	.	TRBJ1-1	CASSSTRGGEAFF	TGTGCCAGCAGTTCAACAAGAGGCGGGGAAGCTTTCTTT
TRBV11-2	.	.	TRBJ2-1	CASSRGPDDEQFF	TGTGCCAGCAGCCGCGGCCCCGACGATGAGCAGTTCTTC
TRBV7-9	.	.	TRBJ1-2	CASSLALYGYTF	TGTGCCAGCAGCTTAGCTCTCTATGGCTACACCTTC
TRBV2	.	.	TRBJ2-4	CASRGRRDKNIQYF	TGTGCCAGCAGGGGGCGTCGTGACAAAAACATTCAGTACTTC
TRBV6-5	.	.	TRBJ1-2	CASSYGGNYGYTF	TGTGCCAGCAGTTACGGAGGAAACTATGGCTACACCTTC
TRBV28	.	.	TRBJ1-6	CASSLTSTGHSPLHF	TGTGCCAGCAGTTTGACCTCAACAGGGCATTCACCCCTCCACTTT
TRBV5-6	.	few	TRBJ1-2	CASSSQGRGVYTF	TGTGCCAGCAGCTCCCAGGGGAGAGGGGTCTACACCTTC
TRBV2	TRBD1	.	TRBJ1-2	CASSENRGDTYGYTF	TGTGCCAGCAGTGAAAACAGGGGGGACACCTATGGCTACACCTTC
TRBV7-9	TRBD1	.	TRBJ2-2	CASNQPGQITTGELFF	TGTGCCAGCAACCAACCGGGACAGATAACCACCGGGGAGCTGTTTTTT
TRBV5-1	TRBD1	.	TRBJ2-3	CASSGDRGTDTQYF	TGCGCCAGCAGCGGGGACAGAGGCACAGATACGCAGTATTTT
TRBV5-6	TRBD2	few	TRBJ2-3	CASSLLLAGDPTTDTQYF	TGTGCCAGCAGCTTATTACTAGCGGGAGATCCCACCACAGATACGCAGTATTTT
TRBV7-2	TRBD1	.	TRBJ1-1	CASSPGQGAPGGTEAFF	TGTGCCAGCAGCCCGGGACAGGGGGCACCCGGGGGCACTGAAGCTTTCTTT
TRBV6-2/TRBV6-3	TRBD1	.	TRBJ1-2	CASSTPGQKPNYGYTF	TGTGCCAGCAGTACCCCGGGACAGAAACCTAACTATGGCTACACCTTC
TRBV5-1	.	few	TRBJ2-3	CASSLGGLGPTDTQYF	TGCGCCAGCAGCTTGGGGGGACTGGGTCCCACAGATACGCAGTATTTT
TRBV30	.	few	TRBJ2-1	CAWDSRFNEQFF	TGTGCCTGGGACAGTAGATTCAATGAGCAGTTCTTC